Shown below are 17 T cell receptor beta chains from a single sample sequenced in a study of blood T cells in healthy people across ages. Combining a sample-barcoded 5' primer with a J-beta primer mix, a second PCR ran for roughly 7 to 12 cycles. MiXCR was run by TCRdb on the 5' RACE reads, yielding one entry per CDR3 protein. The table has about 780,000 distinct CDR3 sequences, about 45% seen once; the top ten hold 15% to 20%. Sequenced input: blood. The receptors come from a man older than 75 in good health.

Worth noting for this clonotype: A read error may explain this, as a much larger clone is one base away. J is TRBJ2-5 and V is TRBV7-2, with 7 positions matching TRBD2. The J segment lost 5 bases and the V segment lost 7 bases, leaving 16 bases of the junction unmatched. This CDR3 spans 16 amino acids. The germline V gene encodes CDR1 SGHTA and CDR2 FQGNSA. This CDR3 is CASNVDVAGAGETQYF. As DNA, the CDR3 is TGTGCCAGCAACGTAGATGTAGCGGGCGCCGGGGAGACCCAGTACTTC.

The chain carries TRBV4-1 and TRBJ1-2; perhaps TRBD1 as D (5 bases). Trimming took off 3 bases at V and 6 bases at J, with 17 bases between the two ends. This CDR3 region has 15 residues. The germline CDR1 and CDR2 sequences are MGHRA and YSYEKL. The DNA for the CDR3 is TGCGCCAGCAGCCACCAAACTGGGGGTATAGATGGCTACACCTTC. Its translation: CASSHQTGGIDGYTF.

The chain has TRBV7-8 and TRBJ2-5; TRBD2 might be the D (6 bases). The ends were cut back, 4 bases at V and 0 bases at J, with 15 bases in the middle. This CDR3 has 16 residues. Germline CDR1 is SGHVS and CDR2 is FQNEAQ. The CDR3 reads CASSSLGRGNQETQYF. The CDR3 DNA follows: TGTGCCAGCAGCTCGCTCGGGCGGGGCAACCAAGAGACCCAGTACTTC.

The V gene is TRBV5-1, the J gene TRBJ1-1; weak D call: TRBD1 (5 bases). Per the germline V gene, CDR1 is SGHRS and CDR2 is YFSETQ. V lost 0 bases to trimming and J lost 0 bases, with 9 bases between them. The CDR3 totals 15 residues. For the CDR3, the DNA is TGCGCCAGCAGCTTGGGGGCAGGGATGAACACTGAAGCTTTCTTT. Its translation is CASSLGAGMNTEAFF.

This clonotype was seen more than once but under ten times. This CDR3 is CSAADRGRNEQFF. The CDR3 nucleotides read TGCAGTGCTGCGGACAGGGGGCGGAATGAGCAGTTCTTC. J is TRBJ2-1 and V is TRBV20-1, with 11 bases that match TRBD1. The V gene end was trimmed by 5 bases and the J gene end by 7 bases; junction bases not matched to a gene: 4. This CDR3 has 13 residues. CDR1 is DFQATT and CDR2 is SNEGSKA in the germline V gene (reference sequence).

The rearrangement uses TRBV10-3 and TRBJ2-1; TRBD1 aligns across 7 bases. Germline V gives CDR1 ENHRY, CDR2 SYGVKD. This CDR3 is built from 16 residues. Trimming took 4 bases from V and 0 from J; bases not matched to a gene: 6. CDR3 residues: CAISGTGTASYNEQFF. The CDR3 nucleotides are TGTGCCATCAGTGGAACCGGGACAGCCTCCTACAATGAGCAGTTCTTC.

This clonotype was seen more than once but under ten times. The V gene is TRBV20-1, the J gene TRBJ2-1; D is possibly TRBD1 (6 bases). This CDR3 has 16 amino acids. Germline values: CDR1 DFQATT, CDR2 SNEGSKA (reference sequence). Trimming removed 0 bases at V and 5 bases at J, with 17 bases between. Here the CDR3 reads CSARDSARGYDNEQFF. In DNA form, the CDR3 reads TGCAGTGCTAGAGATTCCGCCAGGGGATACGACAATGAGCAGTTCTTC.

A few counts support this clonotype. J is TRBJ1-6 and V is TRBV27, with unresolved D. From germline, CDR1 is MNHEY and CDR2 SMNVEV (reference sequence). This CDR3 spans 16 amino acids. V lost 4 bases, J lost 0 bases, and 10 bases lay in between. The CDR3 is CASSSTLASYNSPLHF. The CDR3 nucleotides read TGTGCCAGCAGTTCCACTCTTGCCTCCTATAATTCACCCCTCCACTTT.

The sample holds a few counts of this clonotype. This chain joins TRBV7-2 and TRBJ1-5, with D hard to call. V lost 7 bases, J lost 6 bases, and 16 bases lay in between. Germline V lookup: CDR1 SGHTA, CDR2 FQGNSA. The CDR3 consists of 14 residues. The CDR3 bases are TGTGCCAGCAACGAGGCAGTGGGAAGTCAGCCCCAGCATTTT. It yields the protein CASNEAVGSQPQHF.

This clonotype has just a few counts. The rearrangement joins TRBV7-8 to TRBJ2-1, with D hard to call. Germline CDR1 and CDR2: SGHVS and FQNEAQ. With 7 bases removed from V and 6 bases from J, the gap between germline ends came to 7 bases. CDR3 length: 11 amino acids. The CDR3 reads CASTLVNEQFF. In nucleotides, the CDR3 is TGTGCCAGCACCCTGGTCAATGAGCAGTTCTTC.

The chain combines TRBV6-2 or TRBV6-3 with TRBJ2-4; 7 bases are a match to TRBD1. The ends lost 6 bases at V and 4 bases at J; junction bases unmatched: 3. CDR1 is MNHEY, CDR2 SVGEGT, per germline. This CDR3 comprises 13 residues. The CDR3 reads CASRRDSKNIQYF. CDR3 bases: TGTGCCAGCAGACGGGACAGTAAAAACATTCAGTACTTC.

This clonotype came up a few times. The V gene is TRBV20-1, the J gene TRBJ2-3; tentatively, D is TRBD2 (7 bases). CDR3 size: 15 residues. Germline V gene sequence: CDR1 DFQATT, CDR2 SNEGSKA (reference sequence). Trimming pared 6 bases from V and 4 bases from J, leaving 20 bases between. The CDR3 spells CSADWGGAGSDTQYF. The CDR3 region has the DNA TGCAGTGCCGACTGGGGGGGGGCGGGTTCAGATACGCAGTATTTT.

As concerns this clonotype: Germline is not matched at one junction end, which may reflect a read error. V and J are TRBV7-2 and TRBJ2-1, with 9 bases that match TRBD1. Looked up from germline, CDR1 is SGHTA and CDR2 is FQGNSA. This CDR3 region has 15 residues. The CDR3 coding sequence is TGTGCCAGCAGCTCCTGGACAGGGGTATACAATGAGCAGGTCTTC. Its translation: CASSSWTGVYNEQVF. Using reference TRBV7-2 and TRBJ2-1 for the parts outside the CDR3, the full variable domain is GAGVSQSPSNKVTEKGKDVELRCDPISGHTALYWYRQSLGQGLEFLIYFQGNSAPDKSGLPSDRFSAERTGGSVSTLTIQRTQQEDSAVYLCASSSWTGVYNEQVFGPGTRLTVL.

This clonotype was found many times. This chain links TRBV7-2 with TRBJ1-1; D not resolved. The V and J ends lost 0 bases and 3 bases respectively, with 8 bases between them. CDR1 and CDR2 (germline): SGHTA, FQGNSA. CDR3 length equals 14 residues. CDR3 protein: CASSLAARHTEAFF. As DNA, the CDR3 is TGTGCCAGCAGCTTAGCGGCCAGGCACACTGAAGCTTTCTTT.

The chain uses TRBV5-1 and TRBJ2-7; the match to TRBD1 covers 7 bases. V gave up 0 bases and J gave up 2 bases; unmatched junction bases: 5. The CDR3 runs 15 residues. CDR1 and CDR2 from the germline V gene are SGHRS and YFSETQ. CDR3 nucleotide sequence: TGCGCCAGCAGCTTGGGGGACAGCCCAACCTACGAGCAGTACTTC. It encodes CASSLGDSPTYEQYF.

The V gene is TRBV12-3 or TRBV12-4, the J gene TRBJ2-4, with 10 bases matching TRBD1. The CDR3 is made up of 17 amino acids. The J segment lost 6 bases and the V segment lost 0 bases, leaving 8 bases of the junction unmatched. DNA of the CDR3: TGTGCCAGCAGTTTAGCGCAAGGGACAGGGGTGATAAACATTCAGTACTTC. Protein product: CASSLAQGTGVINIQYF.

The genes are TRBV10-3 and TRBJ2-2; no definite D call. Trimming removed 3 bases at V and 4 bases at J, with 9 bases between. Germline V gene lookup returns CDR1 ENHRY and CDR2 SYGVKD. The CDR3 has 14 residues. CDR3 region: CAISESSTTGELFF. CDR3 nucleotide sequence: TGTGCCATCAGTGAAAGTAGTACCACCGGGGAGCTGTTTTTT.